These T cell receptor beta chains were read from a single sample in a study of cytomegalovirus exposure and HLA in healthy donors. This table comes from immunoSEQ multiplex PCR, and its TCRdb copy is limited to in-frame clones, with some not included. The table shows 90,000 to 150,000 clones, with 75% occurring only once. Sequencing was done on a sample of PBMCs. The receptors were gathered from a woman between 40 and 55 years old in good health and CMV-seropositive. Both conserved end residues are part of each CDR3. The order of the fields is clone size, J gene, D gene, V gene, CDR3 protein, CDR3 DNA. D genes are given only for firm matches. Expanded clones are given a class, and other clones once, few, many or no size at all.

clone size: -
J gene: TRBJ2-5
D gene: -
V gene: TRBV20-1
CDR3 protein: CSAPSLAVIYF
CDR3 DNA: TGCAGTGCTCCTTCGTTAGCGGTCATTTACTTC

clone size: -
J gene: TRBJ1-1
D gene: -
V gene: TRBV6-1
CDR3 protein: CASGREGTEAFF
CDR3 DNA: TGTGCCAGCGGGAGGGAGGGCACTGAAGCTTTCTTT

clone size: -
J gene: TRBJ2-1
D gene: -
V gene: TRBV4-2
CDR3 protein: CASSQDSGGFPDNEQFF
CDR3 DNA: TGTGCCAGCAGCCAAGATTCGGGCGGGTTCCCCGACAATGAGCAGTTCTTC

clone size: -
J gene: TRBJ2-7
D gene: -
V gene: TRBV29-1
CDR3 protein: CSVYQQGSASYEQYF
CDR3 DNA: TGCAGCGTTTACCAACAGGGTTCAGCGTCCTACGAGCAGTACTTC

clone size: -
J gene: TRBJ1-2
D gene: -
V gene: TRBV25-1
CDR3 protein: CASSETLNYGYTF
CDR3 DNA: TGTGCCAGCAGTGAGACTCTGAACTATGGCTACACCTTC

clone size: -
J gene: TRBJ1-5
D gene: -
V gene: TRBV19
CDR3 protein: CASSSSGGRQPQHF
CDR3 DNA: TGTGCCAGTAGTTCTTCTGGGGGGAGGCAGCCCCAGCATTTT

clone size: -
J gene: TRBJ1-1
D gene: TRBD1
V gene: TRBV6-5
CDR3 protein: CASSYRGPLNTEAFF
CDR3 DNA: TGTGCCAGCAGTTACAGGGGGCCTTTGAACACTGAAGCTTTCTTT

clone size: -
J gene: TRBJ1-1
D gene: TRBD1
V gene: TRBV25-1
CDR3 protein: CASREDRAANTEAFF
CDR3 DNA: TGTGCCAGCAGGGAAGACAGGGCCGCTAACACTGAAGCTTTCTTT

clone size: -
J gene: TRBJ2-5
D gene: TRBD2
V gene: TRBV5-1
CDR3 protein: CASSSLSLTSGGTRETQYF
CDR3 DNA: TGCGCCAGCAGCTCCTTATCCCTCACTAGCGGGGGGACCCGAGAGACCCAGTACTTC

clone size: -
J gene: TRBJ2-7
D gene: -
V gene: TRBV7-9
CDR3 protein: CASSPPQGSYEQYF
CDR3 DNA: TGTGCCAGCAGCCCCCCCCAGGGTTCCTACGAGCAGTACTTC

clone size: -
J gene: TRBJ2-3
D gene: -
V gene: TRBV9
CDR3 protein: CASSSQDTQYF
CDR3 DNA: TGTGCCAGCAGCTCCCAAGATACGCAGTATTTT

clone size: -
J gene: TRBJ2-2
D gene: TRBD2
V gene: TRBV5-1
CDR3 protein: CASSLGGLAGDHGELFF
CDR3 DNA: TGCGCCAGCAGCTTGGGCGGACTAGCGGGAGATCACGGGGAGCTGTTTTTT

clone size: -
J gene: TRBJ2-7
D gene: TRBD2
V gene: TRBV7-9
CDR3 protein: CASSPLAGLLSYEQYF
CDR3 DNA: TGTGCCAGCAGCCCACTAGCGGGCCTACTCTCCTACGAGCAGTACTTC

clone size: once
J gene: TRBJ2-7
D gene: TRBD1
V gene: TRBV5-1
CDR3 protein: CASSLGVTGEHEQYF
CDR3 DNA: TGCGCCAGCAGTCTTGGAGTGACAGGGGAGCACGAGCAGTACTTC

clone size: -
J gene: TRBJ1-1
D gene: TRBD1
V gene: TRBV18
CDR3 protein: CASSQTDRESEAFF
CDR3 DNA: TGTGCCAGCTCCCAAACCGACAGGGAATCTGAAGCTTTCTTT

clone size: -
J gene: TRBJ2-7
D gene: -
V gene: TRBV9
CDR3 protein: CASSVAEGFYEQYF
CDR3 DNA: TGTGCCAGCAGCGTAGCTGAGGGCTTCTACGAGCAGTACTTC

clone size: once
J gene: TRBJ1-1
D gene: TRBD1
V gene: TRBV5-1
CDR3 protein: CASREDRRNTEAFF
CDR3 DNA: TGCGCCAGCAGGGAGGACAGGCGGAACACTGAAGCTTTCTTT

clone size: -
J gene: TRBJ2-1
D gene: -
V gene: TRBV1
CDR3 protein: CTVAVRGGEQFF
CDR3 DNA: TGCACCGTAGCGGTGAGGGGCGGTGAGCAGTTCTTC

clone size: few
J gene: TRBJ1-1
D gene: -
V gene: TRBV25-1
CDR3 protein: CASSESRGWNTEAFF
CDR3 DNA: TGTGCCAGCAGTGAATCGCGGGGTTGGAACACTGAAGCTTTCTTT

clone size: few
J gene: TRBJ2-7
D gene: TRBD1
V gene: TRBV7-2
CDR3 protein: CASRVRTGGGYEQYF
CDR3 DNA: TGTGCCAGCAGAGTGCGGACAGGAGGCGGCTACGAGCAGTACTTC

clone size: once
J gene: TRBJ2-1
D gene: TRBD2
V gene: TRBV7-8
CDR3 protein: CASSLGLAGEQFF
CDR3 DNA: TGTGCCAGCAGCTTAGGACTAGCGGGAGAGCAGTTCTTC

clone size: -
J gene: TRBJ1-1
D gene: TRBD1
V gene: TRBV6-5
CDR3 protein: CASSHRPRQGPEAFF
CDR3 DNA: TGTGCCAGCAGTCACCGCCCGAGACAGGGACCTGAAGCTTTCTTT

clone size: -
J gene: TRBJ2-2
D gene: TRBD1
V gene: TRBV29-1
CDR3 protein: CSVEGQGFGELFF
CDR3 DNA: TGCAGCGTTGAGGGACAGGGGTTCGGGGAGCTGTTTTTT

clone size: -
J gene: TRBJ1-1
D gene: -
V gene: TRBV6-5
CDR3 protein: CASSSDSREAFF
CDR3 DNA: TGTGCCAGCAGCTCCGACAGCAGAGAAGCTTTCTTT

clone size: once
J gene: TRBJ1-2
D gene: TRBD1
V gene: TRBV9
CDR3 protein: CASSEGAGYGYTF
CDR3 DNA: TGTGCCAGCAGCGAGGGGGCGGGCTATGGCTACACCTTC

clone size: -
J gene: TRBJ1-2
D gene: TRBD1
V gene: TRBV10-3
CDR3 protein: CAISGQVVGYTF
CDR3 DNA: TGTGCCATCAGCGGACAGGTAGTTGGCTACACCTTC

clone size: -
J gene: TRBJ2-1
D gene: -
V gene: TRBV6-1
CDR3 protein: CASTGSSYNEQFF
CDR3 DNA: TGTGCCAGCACCGGGAGCTCCTACAATGAGCAGTTCTTC

clone size: -
J gene: TRBJ2-1
D gene: -
V gene: TRBV27
CDR3 protein: CASSRQFEEQFF
CDR3 DNA: TGTGCCAGCAGTCGCCAATTTGAGGAGCAGTTCTTC

clone size: -
J gene: TRBJ1-6
D gene: -
V gene: TRBV30
CDR3 protein: CAWSATGWRSPLHF
CDR3 DNA: TGTGCCTGGAGTGCAACAGGGTGGAGGTCACCCCTCCACTTT

clone size: many
J gene: TRBJ2-6
D gene: TRBD2
V gene: TRBV4-3
CDR3 protein: CASSHTSGRASGANVLTF
CDR3 DNA: TGCGCCAGCAGCCATACTAGCGGGAGGGCTTCTGGGGCCAACGTCCTGACTTTC

clone size: -
J gene: TRBJ1-1
D gene: TRBD1
V gene: TRBV29-1
CDR3 protein: CSVDRGLANTEAFF
CDR3 DNA: TGCAGCGTCGACAGGGGGCTTGCGAACACTGAAGCTTTCTTT

clone size: -
J gene: TRBJ2-3
D gene: TRBD2
V gene: TRBV4-3
CDR3 protein: CASSPGTSNTQYF
CDR3 DNA: TGCGCCAGCAGCCCGGGGACTAGCAATACGCAGTATTTT

clone size: -
J gene: TRBJ1-3
D gene: -
V gene: TRBV7-9
CDR3 protein: CASSSDTNSGNTIYF
CDR3 DNA: TGTGCCAGCAGCTCAGACACCAACTCTGGAAACACCATATATTTT

clone size: once
J gene: TRBJ2-1
D gene: -
V gene: TRBV12-2
CDR3 protein: CASRFSEAVQLHNEQFF
CDR3 DNA: TGTGCAAGTCGCTTCTCGGAGGCGGTACAGCTCCACAATGAGCAGTTCTTC

clone size: -
J gene: TRBJ2-1
D gene: TRBD2
V gene: TRBV4-3
CDR3 protein: CASSQDRGGTSAYNEQFF
CDR3 DNA: TGCGCCAGCAGCCAAGATCGAGGCGGGACTAGCGCCTACAATGAGCAGTTCTTC

clone size: -
J gene: TRBJ1-3
D gene: TRBD1
V gene: TRBV6-5
CDR3 protein: CASSRQGVTGNTIYF
CDR3 DNA: TGTGCCAGCAGTCGACAGGGAGTCACTGGAAACACCATATATTTT

clone size: -
J gene: TRBJ2-5
D gene: TRBD2
V gene: TRBV4-2
CDR3 protein: CASSQDMTSGWETQYF
CDR3 DNA: TGTGCCAGCAGCCAAGATATGACTAGCGGCTGGGAGACCCAGTACTTC

clone size: -
J gene: TRBJ2-3
D gene: TRBD2
V gene: TRBV5-4
CDR3 protein: CASSLGGGGTDTQYF
CDR3 DNA: TGTGCCAGCAGCTTGGGGGGAGGGGGCACAGATACGCAGTATTTT

clone size: once
J gene: TRBJ1-2
D gene: -
V gene: TRBV29-1
CDR3 protein: CSVEAGVFNGYTF
CDR3 DNA: TGCAGCGTTGAAGCAGGGGTCTTTAATGGCTACACCTTC

clone size: -
J gene: TRBJ2-7
D gene: -
V gene: TRBV30
CDR3 protein: CAWTGGQGPDEQYF
CDR3 DNA: TGTGCCTGGACGGGAGGACAGGGACCCGACGAGCAGTACTTC

clone size: once
J gene: TRBJ2-5
D gene: -
V gene: TRBV28
CDR3 protein: CASSHDWKETQYF
CDR3 DNA: TGTGCCAGCAGCCACGACTGGAAAGAGACCCAGTACTTC

clone size: few
J gene: TRBJ1-3
D gene: -
V gene: TRBV30
CDR3 protein: CAWGALEAEDF
CDR3 DNA: TGTGCCTGGGGTGCCTTGGAGGCAGAGGATTTT

clone size: -
J gene: TRBJ2-3
D gene: -
V gene: TRBV7-7
CDR3 protein: CASSLAEGDTQYF
CDR3 DNA: TGTGCTAGCAGCTTAGCTGAGGGTGATACGCAGTATTTT

clone size: -
J gene: TRBJ1-2
D gene: -
V gene: TRBV30
CDR3 protein: CAWSRAYGYTF
CDR3 DNA: TGTGCCTGGAGTAGAGCGTATGGCTACACCTTC

clone size: few
J gene: TRBJ2-1
D gene: TRBD2
V gene: TRBV30
CDR3 protein: CAWSGTSGGVGEQFF
CDR3 DNA: TGTGCCTGGAGCGGGACTAGCGGGGGGGTAGGTGAGCAGTTCTTC